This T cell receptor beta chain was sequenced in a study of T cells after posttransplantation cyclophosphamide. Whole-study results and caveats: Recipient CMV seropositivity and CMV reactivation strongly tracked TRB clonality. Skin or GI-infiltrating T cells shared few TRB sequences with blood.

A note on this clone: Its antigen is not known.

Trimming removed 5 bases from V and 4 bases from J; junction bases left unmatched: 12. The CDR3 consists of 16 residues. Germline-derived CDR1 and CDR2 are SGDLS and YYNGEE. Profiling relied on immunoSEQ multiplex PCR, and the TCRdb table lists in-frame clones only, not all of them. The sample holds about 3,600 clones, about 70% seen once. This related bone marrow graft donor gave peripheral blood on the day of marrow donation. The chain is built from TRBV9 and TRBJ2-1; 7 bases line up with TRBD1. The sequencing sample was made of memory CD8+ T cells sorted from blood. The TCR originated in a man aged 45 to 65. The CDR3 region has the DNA TGTGCCAGCAGTGATAACCCGGGACAGACGTACAATGAGCAGTTCTTC. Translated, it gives CASSDNPGQTYNEQFF.